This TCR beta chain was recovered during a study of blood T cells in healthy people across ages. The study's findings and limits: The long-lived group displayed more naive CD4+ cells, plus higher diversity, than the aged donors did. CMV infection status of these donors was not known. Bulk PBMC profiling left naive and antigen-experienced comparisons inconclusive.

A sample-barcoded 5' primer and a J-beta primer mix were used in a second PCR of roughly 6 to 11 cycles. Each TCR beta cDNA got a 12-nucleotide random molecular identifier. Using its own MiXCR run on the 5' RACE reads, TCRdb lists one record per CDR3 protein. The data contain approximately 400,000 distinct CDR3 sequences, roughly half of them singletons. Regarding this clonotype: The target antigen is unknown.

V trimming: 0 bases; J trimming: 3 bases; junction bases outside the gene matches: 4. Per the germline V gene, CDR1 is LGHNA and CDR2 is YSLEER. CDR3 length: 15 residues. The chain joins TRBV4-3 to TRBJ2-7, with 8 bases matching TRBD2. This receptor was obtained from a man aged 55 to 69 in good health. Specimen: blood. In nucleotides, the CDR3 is TGCGCCAGCAGCCAAGAGATAGCGGGGTACTACGAGCAGTACTTC. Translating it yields CASSQEIAGYYEQYF.